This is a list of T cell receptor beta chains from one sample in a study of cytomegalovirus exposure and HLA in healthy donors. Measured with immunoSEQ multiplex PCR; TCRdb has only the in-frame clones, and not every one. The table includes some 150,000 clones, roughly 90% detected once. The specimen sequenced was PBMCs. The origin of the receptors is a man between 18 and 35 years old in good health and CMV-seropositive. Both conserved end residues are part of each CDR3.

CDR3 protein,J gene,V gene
CAISQGGNLPYNEQFF,TRBJ2-1,TRBV10-3
CASSANPGTTEAFF,TRBJ1-1,TRBV5-4
CSASWGTGFNEQFF,TRBJ2-1,TRBV29-1
CASTGREGPDTQYF,TRBJ2-3,TRBV7-9
CASSQTGLKDTQYF,TRBJ2-3,TRBV13
CASRGTGYTEAFF,TRBJ1-1,TRBV7-8
CASSLTRVREAFF,TRBJ1-1,TRBV6-5
CASSAGTGGADTQYF,TRBJ2-3,TRBV5-1
CASSGGVPEAFF,TRBJ1-1,TRBV2
CASSVGLADYNEQFF,TRBJ2-1,TRBV9
CASSRALTATNEKLFF,TRBJ1-4,TRBV5-5
CASSLSWTSDLYEQYF,TRBJ2-7,TRBV11-3
CASSTTGTLMGTEAFF,TRBJ1-1,TRBV27
CASSLITGDTEAFF,TRBJ1-1,TRBV13
CASSLEGSETGRVEQYF,TRBJ2-7,TRBV7-9
CASSEGNDRGRGYTF,TRBJ1-2,TRBV6-1
CASSGQFATNEKLFF,TRBJ1-4,TRBV6-5
CASRENEGNSPLHF,TRBJ1-6,TRBV2
CASSGRPGQEKNEQYF,TRBJ2-7,TRBV7-9
CASSPFGEHGYTF,TRBJ1-2,TRBV13
CASSTRLAANEQFF,TRBJ2-1,TRBV19
CASSAGVLPYEQYF,TRBJ2-7,TRBV18
CASSIDRVVPEDGYTF,TRBJ1-2,TRBV19
CASSPRLAGANEQFF,TRBJ2-1,TRBV9
CASSVTTSGNPWEQYF,TRBJ2-7,TRBV9
CASSPAEAEQYF,TRBJ2-7,TRBV18
CASSDFTSGGADTQYF,TRBJ2-3,TRBV6-4
CASSQDGTSGTDTQYF,TRBJ2-3,TRBV4-2
CSVDWTGLNTEAFF,TRBJ1-1,TRBV29-1
CASSLTGGLRYEQYF,.,TRBV27
CASSTAVGAWEQYF,TRBJ2-7,TRBV11-2
CASSGQLTDTQYF,TRBJ2-3,TRBV27
CSVAGDNQPQHF,TRBJ1-5,TRBV29-1
CASSLELASYNEQFF,TRBJ2-1,TRBV5-1
CASQLDRTGENSPLHF,TRBJ1-6,TRBV2
CASSVAANEDSPLHF,TRBJ1-6,TRBV9
CATSRRQGTEAFF,TRBJ1-1,TRBV15
CASSQEGGLAGEFYEQFF,TRBJ2-1,TRBV4-1
CASSELIRGRTEAFF,TRBJ1-1,TRBV6-1
CASSLDGGVYNEQFF,TRBJ2-1,TRBV5-1
CASSLAGGQGAYEQYF,TRBJ2-7,TRBV7-2
CASSLGNSFNEQFF,TRBJ2-1,TRBV5-6
CASSRTGDTEAFF,TRBJ1-1,TRBV4-2
CASSPYLDREVGYTF,TRBJ1-2,TRBV18
CASSHGGGLYEQYF,TRBJ2-7,TRBV4-2
CASSPSGGAEAFF,TRBJ1-1,TRBV21-1
CSARQAINEKLFF,TRBJ1-4,TRBV29-1
CAWTDTSGANVLTF,TRBJ2-6,TRBV30
CASSVATAAGELFF,TRBJ2-2,TRBV9
CASSDSLGRGTEAFF,TRBJ1-1,TRBV25-1